Listed below are T cell receptor beta chains from one sample, sequenced in a study of memory CD4+ T cells and cytomegalovirus serostatus. Sequencing used immunoSEQ multiplex PCR; TCRdb keeps in-frame clones, though not all of them. The data contain some 35,000 clones, around 80% of them singletons. The sequenced sample was memory CD4+ T cells from blood. The receptors were gathered from an adult in good health and CMV-seropositive. CDR3s include the opening cysteine and the closing phenylalanine or tryptophan. A D gene is named only where the DNA matches it firmly. Only some rows state a clone size, as once, few, many or a class for expanded clones.

clone size	J gene	D gene	V gene	CDR3 protein	CDR3 DNA
NA	TRBJ2-2	NA	TRBV2	CASTGAAGSHTGELFF	TGTGCCAGCACGGGGGCAGCGGGGTCCCACACCGGGGAGCTGTTTTTT
once	TRBJ2-3	NA	TRBV29-1	CSVARDSFTDTQYF	TGCAGCGTGGCTAGGGATTCTTTCACAGATACGCAGTATTTT
NA	TRBJ1-2	NA	TRBV25-1	CASSEGTLGYTF	TGTGCCAGCAGTGAAGGAACGCTTGGCTACACCTTC
NA	TRBJ2-1	NA	TRBV19	CASSITQVFSAGYNEQFF	TGTGCCAGTAGTATAACCCAAGTGTTTTCGGCTGGCTACAATGAGCAGTTCTTC
NA	TRBJ2-1	TRBD1	TRBV9	CASSEGAGLNEQFF	TGTGCCAGCAGCGAGGGGGCAGGGCTTAATGAGCAGTTCTTC
NA	TRBJ2-7	TRBD1	TRBV7-2	CASSARDRAREQYF	TGTGCCAGCAGCGCCCGGGACAGGGCTCGCGAGCAGTACTTC
NA	TRBJ1-1	NA	TRBV5-6	CASSWGGAGSVTEAFF	TGTGCCAGCAGCTGGGGGGGGGCAGGGAGCGTGACTGAAGCTTTCTTT
NA	TRBJ1-6	NA	TRBV7-4	CASRVDGYSPLHF	TGTGCCAGCAGAGTAGACGGGTATTCACCCCTCCACTTT
NA	TRBJ2-6	NA	TRBV29-1	CSVGVTGANVLTF	TGCAGCGTTGGGGTTACTGGGGCCAACGTCCTGACTTTC
NA	TRBJ1-1	NA	TRBV6-5	CASSSVNTEAFF	TGTGCCAGCAGTTCCGTCAACACTGAAGCTTTCTTT
NA	TRBJ1-2	NA	TRBV4-3	CASSQDSYSYGYTF	TGCGCCAGCAGCCAAGATTCGTACAGCTATGGCTACACCTTC
NA	TRBJ2-3	TRBD2	TRBV4-2	CASSQDGGTSGGDTQYF	TGTGCCAGCAGCCAAGATGGCGGGACTAGCGGGGGTGATACGCAGTATTTT
NA	TRBJ1-1	NA	TRBV2	CASMPGPRVAAFF	TGTGCCAGCATGCCGGGACCCCGAGTAGCGGCTTTCTTT
NA	TRBJ1-5	NA	TRBV28	CASSPGTYQPQHF	TGTGCCAGCAGTCCCGGGACATATCAGCCCCAGCATTTT
few	TRBJ1-1	TRBD1	TRBV6-8	CASSKGDRDPMNTEAFF	TGTGCCAGCAGCAAGGGGGACAGGGACCCAATGAACACTGAAGCTTTCTTT
NA	TRBJ1-1	NA	TRBV19	CASTQDLNTEAFF	TGTGCCAGTACCCAGGACCTGAACACTGAAGCTTTCTTT
NA	TRBJ2-7	TRBD1	TRBV18	CASSRGTGVYEQYF	TGTGCCAGCTCACGCGGGACAGGGGTCTACGAGCAGTACTTC
NA	TRBJ1-5	NA	TRBV5-1	CASSPDSLNQPQHF	TGCGCCAGCAGTCCGGACAGTTTAAATCAGCCCCAGCATTTT
NA	TRBJ1-1	TRBD1	TRBV28	CASSFYRGLGEAFF	TGTGCCAGCAGTTTTTACAGGGGGCTCGGTGAAGCTTTCTTT
NA	TRBJ1-5	NA	TRBV2	CASTVTTARGNQPQHF	TGTGCCAGCACCGTTACCACAGCGAGGGGCAATCAGCCCCAGCATTTT
NA	TRBJ2-1	TRBD1	TRBV9	CASSNRQGLGNEQFF	TGTGCCAGCAGCAACCGACAGGGTCTCGGCAATGAGCAGTTCTTC
NA	TRBJ1-5	TRBD1	TRBV4-1	CASSQHSDRDNQPQHF	TGCGCCAGCAGCCAACACTCTGACAGGGACAATCAGCCCCAGCATTTT
few	TRBJ2-5	NA	TRBV29-1	CSVNNLRGIETQYF	TGCAGCGTTAACAACTTAAGGGGGATAGAGACCCAGTACTTC
NA	TRBJ1-2	NA	TRBV5-1	CASSSQAEGYTF	TGCGCCAGCAGTAGTCAGGCGGAGGGCTACACCTTC
once	TRBJ1-3	NA	TRBV5-5	CASSLALRTGNTIYF	TGTGCCAGCAGCTTGGCCTTACGTACTGGAAACACCATATATTTT
few	TRBJ2-3	NA	TRBV5-1	CASSLGKWTTWADTQYF	TGCGCCAGCAGCTTGGGGAAGTGGACCACCTGGGCAGATACGCAGTATTTT
NA	TRBJ1-4	TRBD1	TRBV9	CASSAQGALEKLFF	TGTGCCAGCAGCGCCCAGGGGGCCCTTGAAAAACTGTTTTTT
few	TRBJ1-3	NA	TRBV28	CASSLMTGAGNTIYF	TGTGCCAGCAGTTTGATGACGGGAGCTGGAAACACCATATATTTT
once	TRBJ1-2	TRBD1	TRBV6-5	CASRLGTGTYGYTF	TGTGCCAGCAGATTAGGGACAGGGACTTATGGCTACACCTTC
NA	TRBJ2-4	NA	TRBV4-1	CASSQDIISGQQGYF	TGCGCCAGCAGCCAAGATATAATTTCAGGTCAGCAGGGCTACTTC
NA	TRBJ1-5	NA	TRBV15	CATSRVAQGGDSNQPQHF	TGTGCCACCAGCAGAGTGGCACAGGGAGGGGACAGCAATCAGCCCCAGCATTTT
NA	TRBJ1-4	NA	TRBV2	CASSPTGANEGLFF	TGTGCCAGCAGCCCGACAGGTGCCAATGAAGGGCTGTTTTTT
once	TRBJ1-5	TRBD1	TRBV7-2	CASSSQGHQPQHF	TGTGCCAGCAGCTCACAGGGGCATCAGCCCCAGCATTTT
few	TRBJ1-2	TRBD1	TRBV7-2	CASSSGTGLNVYGYTF	TGTGCCAGCAGCTCTGGGACAGGTTTGAACGTCTATGGCTACACCTTC
NA	TRBJ1-1	TRBD1	TRBV6-6	CASRPGTAATEAFF	TGTGCCAGCAGACCCGGGACAGCGGCGACTGAAGCTTTCTTT
NA	TRBJ1-5	TRBD1	TRBV13	CASSHRQGRSNQPQHF	TGTGCCAGCAGCCACAGACAGGGACGGAGCAATCAGCCCCAGCATTTT
NA	TRBJ2-7	TRBD2	TRBV5-1	CASSLGTSGYEQYF	TGCGCCAGCAGCCTCGGGACTAGCGGGTACGAGCAGTACTTC
once	TRBJ1-1	NA	TRBV27	CASSPPLQYSNTEAFF	TGTGCCAGCAGTCCGCCTTTACAGTACTCGAACACTGAAGCTTTCTTT
few	TRBJ2-6	NA	TRBV28	CASSPLRPGANVLTF	TGTGCCAGCAGCCCCCTACGCCCTGGGGCCAACGTCCTGACTTTC
NA	TRBJ1-2	NA	TRBV7-8	CASSKGRGLDYGYTF	TGTGCCAGCAGCAAAGGGCGGGGTTTGGATTATGGCTACACCTTC
NA	TRBJ2-3	NA	TRBV7-2	CASSLRETDTQYF	TGTGCCAGCAGCTTGAGGGAGACAGATACGCAGTATTTT
NA	TRBJ2-3	NA	TRBV2	CASSEASRGTQYF	TGTGCCAGCAGTGAAGCCTCCCGTGGTACGCAGTATTTT
once	TRBJ2-1	TRBD2	TRBV5-1	CASSPGTSGGTSYNEQFF	TGCGCCAGCAGTCCCGGGACTAGCGGGGGCACATCCTACAATGAGCAGTTCTTC
NA	TRBJ2-3	TRBD2	TRBV7-3	CASSSGLAGGTDTQYF	TGTGCCAGCAGCTCCGGACTAGCGGGGGGCACAGATACGCAGTATTTT
once	TRBJ2-3	TRBD2	TRBV11-3	CASSFTSADTQYF	TGTGCCAGCAGCTTCACTAGCGCCGATACGCAGTATTTT
NA	TRBJ1-2	NA	TRBV15	CATSRDAIYGYTF	TGTGCCACCAGCAGAGATGCGATTTATGGCTACACCTTC
NA	TRBJ1-2	NA	TRBV27	CASSMGRYYGYTF	TGTGCCAGCAGTATGGGCAGATACTATGGCTACACCTTC
NA	TRBJ2-7	NA	TRBV5-4	CASSMGHTPYEQYF	TGTGCCAGCAGCATGGGACACACTCCCTACGAGCAGTACTTC
NA	TRBJ1-2	NA	TRBV9	CASSPADAVPRGYTF	TGTGCCAGCAGCCCCGCAGACGCGGTCCCGAGGGGCTACACCTTC
NA	TRBJ2-1	TRBD2	TRBV7-9	CASSFSPGLAGGDEQFF	TGTGCCAGCAGCTTTTCACCTGGACTAGCGGGAGGGGATGAGCAGTTCTTC
NA	TRBJ2-5	NA	TRBV7-2	CASSLGPEGGGGPRETQYF	TGTGCCAGCAGCTTAGGGCCCGAGGGGGGCGGGGGCCCCCGGGAGACCCAGTACTTC
once	TRBJ1-1	NA	TRBV7-9	CASSLSGPTNTEAFF	TGTGCCAGCAGCTTATCGGGCCCCACCAACACTGAAGCTTTCTTT
NA	TRBJ1-1	NA	TRBV2	CASRPGTEAFF	TGTGCCAGCAGACCCGGGACCGAAGCTTTCTTT
NA	TRBJ1-5	NA	TRBV28	CASSSRLNYQPQHF	TGTGCCAGCAGCTCTAGGTTGAATTATCAGCCCCAGCATTTT
NA	TRBJ2-1	NA	TRBV15	CATSRALGRNNEQFF	TGTGCCACCAGCAGAGCGCTGGGACGGAACAATGAGCAGTTCTTC
NA	TRBJ2-7	TRBD1	TRBV2	CASRPGQGIREQYF	TGTGCCAGCAGGCCGGGACAGGGGATTCGCGAGCAGTACTTC
NA	TRBJ2-7	NA	TRBV18	CASSPTRQLGGEQYF	TGTGCCAGCTCACCGACGAGACAGCTAGGTGGCGAGCAGTACTTC